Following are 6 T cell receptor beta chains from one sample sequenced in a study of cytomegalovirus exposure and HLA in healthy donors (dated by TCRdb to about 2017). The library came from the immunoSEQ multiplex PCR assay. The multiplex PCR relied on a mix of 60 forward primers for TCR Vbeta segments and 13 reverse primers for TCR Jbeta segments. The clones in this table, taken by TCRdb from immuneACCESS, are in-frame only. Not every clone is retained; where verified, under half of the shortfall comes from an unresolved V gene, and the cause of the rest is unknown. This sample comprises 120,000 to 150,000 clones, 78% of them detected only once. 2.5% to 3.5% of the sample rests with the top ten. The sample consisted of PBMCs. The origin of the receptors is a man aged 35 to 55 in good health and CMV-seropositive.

CDR3 sequence reads: CATSRTGEEEQYF. The CDR3 nucleotides read TGTGCCACCAGCAGGACAGGGGAAGAAGAGCAGTACTTC. The rearrangement joins TRBV15 to TRBJ2-7, with TRBD1 matching over 8 bases. V gave up 3 bases and J gave up 7 bases; unmatched junction bases: 5. The CDR3 length is 13 residues. Germline V gives CDR1 LNHNV, CDR2 YYDKDF (reference sequence).

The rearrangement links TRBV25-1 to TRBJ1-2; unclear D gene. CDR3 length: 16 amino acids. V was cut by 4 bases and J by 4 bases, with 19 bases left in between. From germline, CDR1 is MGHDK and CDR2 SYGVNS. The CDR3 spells CASSGVRGGRSYGYTF. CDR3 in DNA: TGTGCCAGCAGTGGGGTACGCGGCGGGCGGAGCTATGGCTACACCTTC.

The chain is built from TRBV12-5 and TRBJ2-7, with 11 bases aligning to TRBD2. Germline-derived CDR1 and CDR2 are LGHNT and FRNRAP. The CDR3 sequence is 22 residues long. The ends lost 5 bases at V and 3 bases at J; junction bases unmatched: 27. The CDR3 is CASGPRRGALETSGVVDYEQYF. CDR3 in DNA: TGTGCTAGTGGTCCTCGGAGGGGGGCGCTTGAGACTAGCGGGGTTGTAGACTACGAGCAGTACTTC. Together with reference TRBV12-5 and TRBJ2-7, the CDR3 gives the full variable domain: DARVTQTPRHKVTEMGQEVTMRCQPILGHNTVFWYRQTMMQGLELLAYFRNRAPLDDSGMPKDRFSAEMPDATLATLKIQPSEPRDSAVYFCASGPRRGALETSGVVDYEQYFGPGTRLTVT.

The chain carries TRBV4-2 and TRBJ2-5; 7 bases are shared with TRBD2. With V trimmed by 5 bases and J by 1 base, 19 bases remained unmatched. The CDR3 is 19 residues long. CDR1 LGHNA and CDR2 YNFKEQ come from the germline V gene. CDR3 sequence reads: CASSSHRLASGEPQETQYF. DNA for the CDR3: TGTGCCAGCAGCTCACATCGACTAGCTAGCGGAGAGCCCCAAGAGACCCAGTACTTC.

Here the CDR3 DNA reads TGTGCCAGCAGCGTAGGCTCGGAGAGATTGAACACTGAAGCTTTCTTT. This encodes CASSVGSERLNTEAFF. The chain joins TRBV9 to TRBJ1-1; D unresolved. The CDR3 has 16 amino acids. V shed 0 bases and J shed 0 bases, with 12 bases lying between them. Germline values: CDR1 SGDLS, CDR2 YYNGEE.

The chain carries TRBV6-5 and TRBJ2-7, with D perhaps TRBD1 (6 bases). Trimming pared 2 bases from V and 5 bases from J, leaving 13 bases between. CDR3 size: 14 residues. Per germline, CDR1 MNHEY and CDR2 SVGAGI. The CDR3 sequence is CASSYARGEDEQYF. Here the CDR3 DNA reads TGTGCCAGCAGTTACGCCAGGGGAGAGGACGAGCAGTACTTC.